This record concerns one T cell receptor (beta chain) sequence. Its antigen remains unknown. The data were taken from a study of OX40 agonist ivuxolimab in advanced cancers. This CDR3 has 18 amino acids. Measured with immunoSEQ multiplex PCR; TCRdb has only the in-frame clones, and not every one. The sample contains roughly 100,000 clones, under 90% of which appear only once. Notes on the study in general: Blood T cells, both CD4+ and CD8+, expanded clonally by week 6 at 0.1 to 3.0 mg/kg.

Sequenced here: CD4+ or CD8+ T cells sorted from blood, sampled in a trial of the OX40 agonist ivuxolimab. The TCR was taken from an adult with an advanced solid tumor such as melanoma, head and neck, liver or kidney cancer. This chain uses TRBV21-1 with TRBJ1-3. TRBV21-1 is labeled a pseudogene. The CDR3 DNA sequence: TGTGCCAGCAGGCCGCCTTTATGTGGAAGAAGGTCTGGAAACACCATATATTTT. Its translation: CASRPPLCGRRSGNTIYF.